The TCR beta chain under discussion was sequenced for a study of blood T cell repertoires in COVID-19. Trimming cost V 6 bases and J 4 bases, with 12 bases left between them. Germline CDR1 and CDR2: MDHEN and SYDVKM. CDR3 size: 13 residues. Only a few counts were recorded for this clone. Sequenced by immunoSEQ multiplex PCR; TCRdb stores in-frame clones only, minus some. The data contain roughly 240,000 clones, more than 80% of them singletons. The sequenced sample was PBMCs or T cells enriched from blood (not recorded which). The J gene is TRBJ1-2, the V gene TRBV28; D is ambiguous. This TCR was recovered from a man between 45 and 60 years old who had been exposed to COVID-19. CDR3 in amino acids: CASSLADIYGYTF. The CDR3 DNA reads as TGTGCCAGCAGCCTAGCCGATATCTATGGCTACACCTTC.